Given below is one T cell receptor (beta chain) in context. As defined, naive CD8 cells were CD45RO-negative and positively selected for CCR7, with terminally differentiated effector memory CD45RA+ cells excluded. The CDR3 contains 13 residues. Germline CDR1 is MGHRA and CDR2 is YSYEKL. V lost 0 bases to trimming and J lost 7 bases, with 7 bases between them. This sample stems from a study of shared clonotypes between healthy human individuals. For every subset, genomic DNA was evenly distributed across several immunoSEQ plates. The input for sorted-subset replicate PCRs was around 0.2 ug DNA, about 29,000 T cell genomes. Only in-frame clones appear in the TCRdb table, and some are missing; sequencing was by immunoSEQ multiplex PCR. Here the sample spans 2 million or so clones, over 85% being singletons.

The chain combines TRBV4-1 with TRBJ1-5; D is ambiguous. The receptor's source is a man younger than 30 in good health. Sequenced input: naive CD8+ T cells sorted from blood. CDR3 region: CASSQDAGQPQHF. CDR3 DNA sequence: TGCGCCAGCAGCCAAGATGCGGGCCAGCCCCAGCATTTT.